This T cell receptor beta chain was identified in a study of blood T cell repertoires in COVID-19. The wider study: COVID-19 samples from acute and convalescent phases originated in the United States, Italy and Spain. T cells, B-cell-depleted T cells, or PBMCs provided the cDNA or gDNA that served as material.

Original methodology: Counts of nucleated cells, estimated from reference gene primer amplification, were obtained. Clones were sequenced by immunoSEQ multiplex PCR, and TCRdb holds only the in-frame ones, with some missing. V, J and clone size reflect that table, while D and trimming were determined from the DNA. Of 100,000 to 150,000 clones detected, about 86% appear once; the ten largest clones hold about 4%. Sample: peripheral blood. The receptor was isolated from a woman aged 50 to 65 with acute or convalescent COVID-19.

The CDR3 DNA follows: TGTGCCAGCCATGGGACAGGGCATATTGAAAAACTGTTTTTT. Its translation: CASHGTGHIEKLFF. V usage is TRBV2 and J usage is TRBJ1-4; TRBD1 agrees at 9 bases. The CDR3 has 14 residues. Germline V gives CDR1 SNHLY, CDR2 FYNNEI. J lost 7 bases, V lost 8 bases, and 8 bases had no gene match.